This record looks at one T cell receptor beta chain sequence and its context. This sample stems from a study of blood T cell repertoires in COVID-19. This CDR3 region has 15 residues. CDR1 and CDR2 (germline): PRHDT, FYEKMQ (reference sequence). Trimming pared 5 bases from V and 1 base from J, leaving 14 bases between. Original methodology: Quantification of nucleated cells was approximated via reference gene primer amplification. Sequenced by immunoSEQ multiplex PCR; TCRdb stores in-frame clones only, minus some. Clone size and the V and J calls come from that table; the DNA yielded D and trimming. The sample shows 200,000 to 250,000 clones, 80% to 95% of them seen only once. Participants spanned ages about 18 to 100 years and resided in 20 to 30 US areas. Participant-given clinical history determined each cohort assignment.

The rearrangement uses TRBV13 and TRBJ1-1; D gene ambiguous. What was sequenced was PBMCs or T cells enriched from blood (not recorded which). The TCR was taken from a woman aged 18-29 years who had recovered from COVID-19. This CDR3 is CASSPPDGGNTEAFF. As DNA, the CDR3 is TGTGCCAGCAGCCCCCCAGACGGCGGGAACACTGAAGCTTTCTTT.